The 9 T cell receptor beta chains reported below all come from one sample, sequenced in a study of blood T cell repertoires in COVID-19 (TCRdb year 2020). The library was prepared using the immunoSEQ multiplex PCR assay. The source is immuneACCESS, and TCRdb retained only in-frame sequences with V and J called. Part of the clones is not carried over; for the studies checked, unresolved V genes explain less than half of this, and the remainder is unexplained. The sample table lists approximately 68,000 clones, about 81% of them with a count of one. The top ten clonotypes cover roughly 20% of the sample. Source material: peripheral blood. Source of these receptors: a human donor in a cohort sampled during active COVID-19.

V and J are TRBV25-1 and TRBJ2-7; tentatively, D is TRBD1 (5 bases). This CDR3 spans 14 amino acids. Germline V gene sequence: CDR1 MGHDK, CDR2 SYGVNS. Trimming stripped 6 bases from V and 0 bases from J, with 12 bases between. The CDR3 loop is CASSFDSPSYEQYF. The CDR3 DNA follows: TGTGCCAGCAGCTTCGACAGCCCCTCCTACGAGCAGTACTTC.

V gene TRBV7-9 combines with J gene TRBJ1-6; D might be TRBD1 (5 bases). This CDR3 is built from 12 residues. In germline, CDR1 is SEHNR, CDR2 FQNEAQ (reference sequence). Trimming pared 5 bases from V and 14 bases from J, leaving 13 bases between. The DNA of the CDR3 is TGTGCCAGCAGCCCCCAGGGTGAGGCCCTCCACTTT. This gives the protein CASSPQGEALHF.

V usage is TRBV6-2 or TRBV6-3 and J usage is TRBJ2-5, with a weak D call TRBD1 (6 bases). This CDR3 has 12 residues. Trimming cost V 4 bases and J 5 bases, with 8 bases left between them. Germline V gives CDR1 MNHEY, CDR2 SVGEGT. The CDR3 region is CASSLQGETQYF. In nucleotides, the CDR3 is TGTGCCAGCAGTTTGCAGGGGGAGACCCAGTACTTC.

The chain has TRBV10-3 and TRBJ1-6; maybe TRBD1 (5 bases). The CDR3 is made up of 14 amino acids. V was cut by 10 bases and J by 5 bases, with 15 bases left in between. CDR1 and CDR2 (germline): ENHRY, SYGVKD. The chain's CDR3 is CATRGGVNNSPLHF. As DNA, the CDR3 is TGTGCCACCCGGGGGGGGGTTAATAATTCACCCCTCCACTTT.

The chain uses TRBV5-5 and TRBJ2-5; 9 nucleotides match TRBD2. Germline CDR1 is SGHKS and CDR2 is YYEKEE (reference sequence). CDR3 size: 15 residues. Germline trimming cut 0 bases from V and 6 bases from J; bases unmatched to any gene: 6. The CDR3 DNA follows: TGTGCCAGCAGCTTGGTTCTAGCGGGGATTAAGACCCAGTACTTC. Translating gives CASSLVLAGIKTQYF.

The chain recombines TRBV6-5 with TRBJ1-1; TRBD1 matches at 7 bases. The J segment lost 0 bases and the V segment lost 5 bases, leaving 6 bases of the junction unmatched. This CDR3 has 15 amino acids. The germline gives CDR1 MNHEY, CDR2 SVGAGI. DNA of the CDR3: TGTGCCAGCAGTATGTCGACAGGGATGAACACTGAAGCTTTCTTT. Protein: CASSMSTGMNTEAFF.

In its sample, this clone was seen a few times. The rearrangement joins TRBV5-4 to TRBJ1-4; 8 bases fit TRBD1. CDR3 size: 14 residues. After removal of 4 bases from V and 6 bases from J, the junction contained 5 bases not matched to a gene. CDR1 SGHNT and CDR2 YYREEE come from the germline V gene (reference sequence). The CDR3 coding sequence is TGTGCCAGCAGCCCCACAGGGGGGGATGAAAAACTGTTTTTT. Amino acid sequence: CASSPTGGDEKLFF.

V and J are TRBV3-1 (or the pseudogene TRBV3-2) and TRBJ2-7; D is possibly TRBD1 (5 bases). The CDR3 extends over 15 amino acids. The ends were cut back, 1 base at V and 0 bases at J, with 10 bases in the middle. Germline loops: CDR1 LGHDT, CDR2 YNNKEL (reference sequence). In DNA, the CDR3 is TGTGCCAGCAGCCAAGCGACAGCTAGCTCCTACGAGCAGTACTTC. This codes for CASSQATASSYEQYF.

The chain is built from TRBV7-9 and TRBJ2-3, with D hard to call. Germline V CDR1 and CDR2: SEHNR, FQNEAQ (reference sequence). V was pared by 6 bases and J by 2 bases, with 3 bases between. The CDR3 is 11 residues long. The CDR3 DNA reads TGTGCCAGCAGTAACACAGATACGCAGTATTTT. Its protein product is CASSNTDTQYF.